Listed below are T cell receptor beta chains from one sample, sequenced in a study of PD-L1 blockade in urothelial cancer. Generated by immunoSEQ multiplex PCR, the TCRdb table keeps only in-frame clones and is missing some. Of around 1,800 clones in the sample, around 35% were seen once. The sample here was tumor tissue, taken before atezolizumab (anti-PD-L1) treatment. Receptors were obtained from a man aged 60 to 75 with urothelial cancer. Each CDR3 is given with its conserved first and last residue. A D gene is named only where the DNA matches it firmly. The size field is filled for only some rows; it gives once, few, many or a size class.

j_call v_call d_call clone_size cdr3_aa cdr3_nt
TRBJ2-3 TRBV19 . . CASSIVQGRDTQYF TGTGCCAGTAGTATCGTTCAGGGAAGGGATACGCAGTATTTT
TRBJ1-1 TRBV6-8 . many CASSYAGTEAFF TGTGCCAGCAGTTACGCGGGAACTGAAGCTTTCTTT
TRBJ1-4 TRBV11-3 . medium-sized CASSLGGWGDEKLFF TGTGCCAGCAGCTTAGGAGGATGGGGCGATGAAAAACTGTTTTTT
TRBJ2-7 TRBV10-1 . few CASSPSYEQYF TGCGCCAGCAGCCCATCCTACGAGCAGTACTTC
TRBJ2-3 TRBV28 . . CASSPWGLLIMDTQYF TGTGCCAGCAGTCCGTGGGGGCTACTGATAATGGATACGCAGTATTTT
TRBJ1-5 TRBV11-3 . . CASSLDSLTQPQHF TGTGCCAGCAGCTTAGACAGCTTGACGCAGCCCCAGCATTTT
TRBJ2-7 TRBV30 TRBD2 few CAWGGTIYEQYF TGTGCCTGGGGCGGGACTATCTACGAGCAGTACTTC
TRBJ2-4 TRBV23-1 . few CASSQDYGGSDIGNIQYF TGCGCCAGCAGCCAAGATTATGGAGGCTCGGATATCGGGAACATTCAGTACTTC
TRBJ1-1 TRBV6-8 TRBD1 . CASSSNGQGPKKAFF TGTGCCAGCAGTTCCAACGGACAGGGGCCAAAGAAAGCTTTCTTT
TRBJ1-2 TRBV30 TRBD1 few CAWKRGQGIYGYTF TGTGCCTGGAAGAGGGGACAGGGGATCTATGGCTACACCTTC
TRBJ2-3 TRBV30 TRBD2 few CAWSIGGGPLYTQYF TGTGCCTGGAGTATCGGCGGGGGGCCTTTGTATACGCAGTATTTT
TRBJ1-6 TRBV30 . few CAWSVPGGYNSPLHF TGTGCCTGGAGTGTACCGGGGGGCTATAATTCACCCCTCCACTTT